This T cell receptor (beta chain) was captured in a study of CD8 T cells in ankylosing spondylitis. Whole-study findings and limits: As for the disease-linked clones, they showed a CD8+ phenotype and occurred at relatively low frequencies in peripheral blood.

This clonotype was seen more than once but under ten times. Its specificity is unknown. TCRdb called the 5' RACE reads again in MiXCR, with one record for every CDR3 protein. The top ten hold around 3.2% of the sample, which has hundreds of thousands of distinct CDR3 sequences, under 25% seen once. The specimen was blood, either unsorted or a sorted T cell fraction (not recorded which). The source of this sequence is a female donor with ankylosing spondylitis or in good health (not recorded which).

The CDR3 sequence is CASSQQDRGRRSGNTIYF. The CDR3 DNA is TGCGCCAGCAGCCAGCAGGACAGGGGGCGCAGGTCTGGAAACACCATATATTTT. The chain combines TRBV4-3 with TRBJ1-3; 11 bases align to TRBD1. J gave up 1 base and V 3 bases, and 8 bases lay outside the gene matches. CDR3 length: 18 amino acids. Germline CDR1 is LGHNA and CDR2 is YSLEER.